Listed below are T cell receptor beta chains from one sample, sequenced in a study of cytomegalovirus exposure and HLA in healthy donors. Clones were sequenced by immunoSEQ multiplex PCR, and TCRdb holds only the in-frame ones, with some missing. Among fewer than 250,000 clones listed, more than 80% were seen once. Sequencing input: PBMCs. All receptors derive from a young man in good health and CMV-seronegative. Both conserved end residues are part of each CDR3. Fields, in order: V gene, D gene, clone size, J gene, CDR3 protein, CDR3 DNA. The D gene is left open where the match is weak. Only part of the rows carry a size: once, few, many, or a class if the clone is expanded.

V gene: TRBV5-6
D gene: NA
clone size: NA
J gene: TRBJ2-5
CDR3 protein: CASSDTGNWETQYF
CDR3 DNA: TGTGCCAGCAGCGATACAGGGAATTGGGAGACCCAGTACTTC

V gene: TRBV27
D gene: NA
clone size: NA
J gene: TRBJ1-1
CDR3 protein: CASRAGRDTEAFF
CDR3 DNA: TGTGCCAGCCGAGCAGGGAGGGACACTGAAGCTTTCTTT

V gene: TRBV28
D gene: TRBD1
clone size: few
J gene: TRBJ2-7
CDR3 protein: CASTPGQGVVWPSEQYF
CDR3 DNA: TGTGCCAGCACCCCGGGACAGGGGGTGGTTTGGCCTTCCGAGCAGTACTTC

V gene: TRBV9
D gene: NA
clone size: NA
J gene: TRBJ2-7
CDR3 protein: CASSRTSGPSYEQYF
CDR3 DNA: TGTGCCAGCAGTCGAACGTCCGGTCCCTCCTACGAGCAGTACTTC

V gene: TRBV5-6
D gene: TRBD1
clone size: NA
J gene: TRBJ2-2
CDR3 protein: CASTGELNTGELFF
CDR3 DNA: TGTGCCAGTACAGGGGAACTGAACACCGGGGAGCTGTTTTTT

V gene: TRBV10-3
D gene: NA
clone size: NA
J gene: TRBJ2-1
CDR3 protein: CAISVGQNPYNEQFF
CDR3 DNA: TGTGCCATCAGTGTCGGACAGAACCCCTACAATGAGCAGTTCTTC

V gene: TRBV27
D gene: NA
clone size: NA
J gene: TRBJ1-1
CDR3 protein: CASSPIRGNTEAFF
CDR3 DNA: TGTGCCAGCAGCCCAATCAGGGGGAACACTGAAGCTTTCTTT

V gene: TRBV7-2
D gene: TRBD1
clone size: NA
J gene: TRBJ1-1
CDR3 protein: CASSSQGSNTEAFF
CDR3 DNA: TGTGCCAGCAGCTCACAGGGGTCGAACACTGAAGCTTTCTTT

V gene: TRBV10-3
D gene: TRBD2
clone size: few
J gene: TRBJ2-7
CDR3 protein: CAISLGGAGGREQYF
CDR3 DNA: TGTGCCATCAGTCTGGGTGGAGCGGGGGGGCGCGAGCAGTACTTC

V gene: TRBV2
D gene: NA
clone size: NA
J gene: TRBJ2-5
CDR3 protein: CASRSGGLETQYF
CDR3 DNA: TGTGCCAGCAGATCCGGCGGACTAGAGACCCAGTACTTC

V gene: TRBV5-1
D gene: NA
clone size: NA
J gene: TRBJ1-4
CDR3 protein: CASSSGGGGEKLFF
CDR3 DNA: TGCGCCAGCAGCTCCGGTGGGGGCGGTGAAAAACTGTTTTTT

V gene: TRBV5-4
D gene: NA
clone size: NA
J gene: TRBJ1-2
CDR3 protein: CASSYGATGAYGYTF
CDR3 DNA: TGTGCCAGCAGCTACGGGGCGACAGGAGCTTATGGCTACACCTTC

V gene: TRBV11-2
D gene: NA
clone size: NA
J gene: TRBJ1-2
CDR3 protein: CASSSLTVYGYTF
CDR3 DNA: TGTGCCAGCAGCTCCCTGACAGTCTATGGCTACACCTTC

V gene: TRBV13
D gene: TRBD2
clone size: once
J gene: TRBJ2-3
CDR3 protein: CASSLGPSGGFKDTQYF
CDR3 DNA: TGTGCCAGCAGCTTAGGCCCCAGCGGGGGGTTCAAAGATACGCAGTATTTT

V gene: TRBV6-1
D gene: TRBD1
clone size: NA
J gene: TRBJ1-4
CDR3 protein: CASSDEQGAIGEKLFF
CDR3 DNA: TGTGCCAGCAGTGACGAGCAGGGGGCAATTGGTGAAAAACTGTTTTTT

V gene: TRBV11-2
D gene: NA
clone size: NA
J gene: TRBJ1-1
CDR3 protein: CASSYTGNTEAFF
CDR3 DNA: TGTGCCAGCAGCTACACAGGGAACACTGAAGCTTTCTTT

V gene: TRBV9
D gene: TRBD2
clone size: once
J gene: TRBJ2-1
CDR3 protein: CASSTGTSGYNEQFF
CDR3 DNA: TGTGCCAGCAGCACCGGGACTAGCGGATACAATGAGCAGTTCTTC

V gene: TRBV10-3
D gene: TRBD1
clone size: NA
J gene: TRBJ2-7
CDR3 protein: CAISNRGDEQYF
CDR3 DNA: TGTGCCATCAGTAACAGGGGCGACGAGCAGTACTTC

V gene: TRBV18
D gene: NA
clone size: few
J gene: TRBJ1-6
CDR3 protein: CASSPSPGDTSPLHF
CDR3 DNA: TGTGCCAGCTCACCATCCCCAGGGGATACTTCACCCCTCCACTTT

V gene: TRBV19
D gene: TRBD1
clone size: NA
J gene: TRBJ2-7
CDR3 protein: CASSPPGQGNEQYF
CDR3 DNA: TGTGCCAGTAGTCCGCCGGGACAGGGAAACGAGCAGTACTTC

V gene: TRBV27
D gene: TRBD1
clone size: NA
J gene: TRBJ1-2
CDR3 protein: CASSLQGAPYYGYTF
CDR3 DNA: TGTGCCAGCAGTTTACAGGGGGCGCCCTACTATGGCTACACCTTC

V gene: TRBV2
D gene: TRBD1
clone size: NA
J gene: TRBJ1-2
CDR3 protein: CASSQTGAGYTF
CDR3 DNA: TGTGCCAGCAGTCAGACAGGGGCTGGCTACACCTTC

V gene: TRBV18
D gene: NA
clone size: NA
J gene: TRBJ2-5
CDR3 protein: CASSPPTGRQETQYF
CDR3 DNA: TGTGCCAGCTCACCCCCGACAGGGAGGCAAGAGACCCAGTACTTC

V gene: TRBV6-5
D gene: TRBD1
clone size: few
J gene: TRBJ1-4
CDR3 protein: CASRPARGLNEKLFF
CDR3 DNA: TGTGCCAGCAGGCCAGCCAGGGGGCTTAATGAAAAACTGTTTTTT